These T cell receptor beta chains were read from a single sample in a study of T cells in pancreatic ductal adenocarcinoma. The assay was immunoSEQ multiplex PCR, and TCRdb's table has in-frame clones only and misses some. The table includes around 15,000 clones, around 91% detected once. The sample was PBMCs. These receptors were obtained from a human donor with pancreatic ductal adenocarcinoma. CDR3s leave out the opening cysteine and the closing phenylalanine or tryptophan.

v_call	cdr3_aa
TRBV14	ASSQDLIAGNYGYT
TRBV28	ASSFPGVQPQH
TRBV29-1	SVELSPAF
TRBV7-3	ASSLGRAGTDIQY
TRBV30	AWSATGTSVRETQY
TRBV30	ARREGGGGYGYT
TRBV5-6	ASSFGATGELF
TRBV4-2	ASSPWDRGAGTEAF
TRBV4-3	ASSQLAQSYEQY
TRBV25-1	ASSDGTTGGPANYGYT
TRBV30	AWSADRAGGMNTEAF
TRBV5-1	ASSWGLAGQETQY
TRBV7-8	ASSGRVSTYEQY
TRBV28	ASSLLASGLRGSYNEQF
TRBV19	ASRSFLARSNEQF
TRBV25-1	ASSEYPAGGRDNEQF
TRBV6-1	ASSGGAGVKTTDTQY
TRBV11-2	ASSSKGTSGRASDTQY
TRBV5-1	ASSLGEGSYNEQF
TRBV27	ASSERQGGLTKNIQY
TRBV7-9	ASSPQGRGEKLF
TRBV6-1	ASSERQTGPNGYT
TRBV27	ASSYRAKGSPLH
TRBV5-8	ASSLATSARDEQF
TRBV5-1	ASSPGLAGLTSSYNEQF
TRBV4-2	ASSQVQASGGAAGELF
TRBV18	ASSRDTEAF
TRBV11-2	ASSLGGQLNQPQH
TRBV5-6	ASSSDRGRSEQPQH
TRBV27	ASSSGQGENTEAF
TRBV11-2	ASSLDLGNEQF
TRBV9	ASSATFLTGGLGTNEKLF
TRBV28	ASSLQGESSYEQY
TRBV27	ASSLYQTLGYGYT
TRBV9	ASSVAAGLADTQY
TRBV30	AWSVRGQGATNEKLF
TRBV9	ASSVGPKIAGSDSDTQY
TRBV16	ASSQSVSTSGSYEQY
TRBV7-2	ASSLAPGQGAPEGTDTQY
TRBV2	ASGEVRGVGNEQF
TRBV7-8	ASSPSSYEQY
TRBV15	ATSRDLGGRIGELF
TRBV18	ASSPQGPTDTQY
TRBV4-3	ASSLGLRTEAF
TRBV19	ASSIDRVGNQPQH
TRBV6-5	ASSYSSASNTEAF
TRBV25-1	ASSEFPGTGSSYEQY
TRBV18	ASSPTRGDEKLF
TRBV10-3	AISTRQGDIQPQH
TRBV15	ATSFSGTASQY
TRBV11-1	ASSFRTEEKLF
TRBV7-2	ASSSNVGVLNQPQH
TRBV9	ASSVDSDYGYT
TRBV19	ASSTPSSGVSHEQF
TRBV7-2	ASSLASSYNSPLH